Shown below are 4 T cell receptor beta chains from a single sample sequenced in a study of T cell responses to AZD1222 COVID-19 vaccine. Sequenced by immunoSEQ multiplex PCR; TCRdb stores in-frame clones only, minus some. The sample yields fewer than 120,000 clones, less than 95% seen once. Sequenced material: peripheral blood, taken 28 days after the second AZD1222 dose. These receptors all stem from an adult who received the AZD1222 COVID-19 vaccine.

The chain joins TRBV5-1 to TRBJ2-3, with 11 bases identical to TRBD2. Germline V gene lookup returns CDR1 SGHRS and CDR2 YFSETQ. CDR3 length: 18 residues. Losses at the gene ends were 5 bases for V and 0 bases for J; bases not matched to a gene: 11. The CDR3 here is CASSFTSGGPTSTDTQYF. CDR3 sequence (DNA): TGCGCCAGCAGTTTTACTAGCGGGGGCCCTACTAGCACAGATACGCAGTATTTT.

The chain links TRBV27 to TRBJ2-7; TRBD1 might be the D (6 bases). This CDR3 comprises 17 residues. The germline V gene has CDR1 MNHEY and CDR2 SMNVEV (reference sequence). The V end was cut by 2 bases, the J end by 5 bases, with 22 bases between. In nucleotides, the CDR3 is TGTGCCAGCAGTTTAACAAATTCCCCGGGACACGAGGACGAGCAGTACTTC. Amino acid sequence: CASSLTNSPGHEDEQYF.

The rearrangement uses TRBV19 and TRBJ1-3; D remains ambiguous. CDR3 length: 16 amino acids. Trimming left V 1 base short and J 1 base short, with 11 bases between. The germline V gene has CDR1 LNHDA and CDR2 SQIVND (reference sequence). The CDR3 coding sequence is TGTGCCAGTAGTATAGGCCTGTCGTTTTCTGGAAACACCATATATTTT. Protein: CASSIGLSFSGNTIYF.

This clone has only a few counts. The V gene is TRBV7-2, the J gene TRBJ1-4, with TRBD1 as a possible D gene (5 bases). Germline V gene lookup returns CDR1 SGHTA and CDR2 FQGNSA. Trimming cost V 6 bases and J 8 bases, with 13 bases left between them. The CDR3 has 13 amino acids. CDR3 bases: TGTGCCAGCAGGGTGATCGGGGGGGAAAAACTGTTTTTT. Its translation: CASRVIGGEKLFF.